These 13 T cell receptor beta chains share one sample of origin, sequenced in a study of shared clonotypes between healthy human individuals. Only in-frame clones appear in the TCRdb table, and some are missing; sequencing was by immunoSEQ multiplex PCR. The profile shows roughly 2,000,000 clones, around 93% of them singletons. Cells designated naive CD8 were CD45RO-negative and were positively selected for CCR7, with terminally differentiated effector memory CD45RA+ cells excluded. The source material was naive CD8+ T cells from PBMCs. The receptors originated from a young man in good health. Some clones in this sample may be carry-over from other donors' samples.

V and J are TRBV7-9 and TRBJ2-1; 10 bases agree with TRBD2. Trimming removed 5 bases from V and 7 bases from J; junction bases left unmatched: 14. This CDR3 is 17 amino acids long. Germline V gene sequence: CDR1 SEHNR, CDR2 FQNEAQ (reference sequence). CDR3 bases: TGTGCCAGCAGCCCAAGTGCTAGCGGGAGAGAGAGGAATGAGCAGTTCTTC. This gives the protein CASSPSASGRERNEQFF.

The V and J genes are TRBV28 and TRBJ1-1; D may be TRBD1 (5 bases). Germline V gene lookup returns CDR1 MDHEN and CDR2 SYDVKM. There are 13 residues in the CDR3. The V gene lost 6 bases and the J gene lost 8 bases, with 16 bases spanning the gap. CDR3 sequence reads: CASSEGPLGEAFF. CDR3 DNA sequence: TGTGCCAGCAGCGAGGGGCCTTTAGGGGAAGCTTTCTTT.

A single count supports this clone. The chain joins TRBV5-1 to TRBJ1-1; D ambiguous. Germline lookup yields CDR1 SGHRS and CDR2 YFSETQ. This CDR3 region has 13 residues. V was shortened by 5 bases and J by 0 bases, with 8 bases between the two germline ends. CDR3 nucleotide sequence: TGCGCCAGCAGAGGTTCACTGAACACTGAAGCTTTCTTT. Its protein is CASRGSLNTEAFF.

The rearrangement joins TRBV27 to TRBJ1-2; D remains ambiguous. V gave up 6 bases and J gave up 0 bases, with 14 bases separating them. CDR3 length: 15 residues. CDR1 is MNHEY and CDR2 is SMNVEV in the germline V gene (reference sequence). Written as DNA, the CDR3 is TGTGCCAGCAGAACCCGGACGGACGCTAACTATGGCTACACCTTC. It is translated as CASRTRTDANYGYTF.

The CDR3 protein is CASSSGTDPSYEQYF. The CDR3 coding sequence is TGTGCCAGTAGTAGCGGGACCGATCCCTCCTACGAGCAGTACTTC. V usage is TRBV19 and J usage is TRBJ2-7, with D maybe TRBD2 (6 bases). The V gene lost 4 bases and the J gene lost 0 bases, with 13 bases spanning the gap. CDR1 and CDR2 from the germline V gene are LNHDA and SQIVND (reference sequence). CDR3 length: 15 amino acids.

This clone was detected only a few times. This chain links TRBV30 with TRBJ2-7; D gene unclear. CDR3 length: 13 amino acids. Trimming removed 3 bases at V and 5 bases at J, with 14 bases between. Germline V lookup: CDR1 GTSNPN, CDR2 SVGIG (reference sequence). CDR3 DNA: TGTGCCTGGAGCATAGTGGGTGGGGACGAGCAGTACTTC. This encodes CAWSIVGGDEQYF.

About this clone: Other nucleotide sequences in the sample specify the same CDR3. The J gene is TRBJ2-7, the V gene TRBV11-2; D is ambiguous. The CDR3 totals 12 residues. The germline V and J ends were trimmed by 1 base and 6 bases, with 7 bases remaining between them. CDR1 is SGHAT and CDR2 is FQNNGV in the germline V gene. CDR3 sequence (DNA): TGTGCCAGCAGCTTAGTCCCCGTCGAGCAGTACTTC. Its protein is CASSLVPVEQYF. The full variable domain, in which reference TRBV11-2 and TRBJ2-7 provide the parts outside the CDR3, is EAGVAQSPRYKIIEKRQSVAFWCNPISGHATLYWYQQILGQGPKLLIQFQNNGVVDDSQLPKDRFSAERLKGVDSTLKIQPAKLEDSAVYLCASSLVPVEQYFGPGTRLTVT.

This chain uses TRBV6-5 with TRBJ2-5; D is undetermined. The V gene's germline CDR1 is MNHEY and CDR2 SVGAGI. V lost 8 bases, J lost 1 base, and 11 bases lay in between. The CDR3 length is 13 residues. In DNA, the CDR3 is TGTGCCAGCTCACCCGAGAGCCAAGAGACCCAGTACTTC. This encodes CASSPESQETQYF.

This chain joins TRBV28 and TRBJ2-7, with 8 bases aligning to TRBD1. Germline lookup yields CDR1 MDHEN and CDR2 SYDVKM. V gave up 5 bases and J gave up 0 bases; unmatched junction bases: 15. This CDR3 is built from 18 residues. The CDR3 nucleotides are TGTGCCAGCAGTGCCCCCCCCTTTGGACAGGGCTACTCCTACGAGCAGTACTTC. As protein: CASSAPPFGQGYSYEQYF.

The gene calls are TRBV27 and TRBJ1-2, with 7 bases that match TRBD1. Germline lookup yields CDR1 MNHEY and CDR2 SMNVEV (reference sequence). The CDR3 is 16 amino acids. The junction had 12 bases not matched to a gene; V was cut back by 4 bases and J by 4 bases. CDR3 protein: CASSSPGSGQVYGYTF. The CDR3 DNA sequence: TGTGCCAGCAGTTCACCGGGTTCCGGACAGGTCTATGGCTACACCTTC.

As concerns this clone: The sample contains more than one DNA sequence encoding this CDR3. The DNA of the CDR3 is TGTGCCAGCAGTTTCGGGACAGGTTGGGACGAGCAGTACTTC. Amino acids: CASSFGTGWDEQYF. The rearrangement uses TRBV28 and TRBJ2-7; 8 bases agree with TRBD1. Germline CDR1 reads MDHEN; CDR2 reads SYDVKM. The CDR3 contains 14 residues. Trimming took 3 bases from V and 5 from J; bases not matched to a gene: 6. Based on the CDR3 plus reference TRBV28 and TRBJ2-7, the full variable domain is DVKVTQSSRYLVKRTGEKVFLECVQDMDHENMFWYRQDPGLGLRLIYFSYDVKMKEKGDIPEGYSVSREKKERFSLILESASTNQTSMYLCASSFGTGWDEQYFGPGTRLTVT.

The V and J genes are TRBV6-5 and TRBJ2-1; 7 nucleotides match TRBD1. After removal of 3 bases from V and 7 bases from J, the junction contained 12 bases not matched to a gene. CDR1 is MNHEY and CDR2 is SVGAGI in the germline V gene. The CDR3 contains 16 residues. For the CDR3, the DNA is TGTGCCAGCAGTTATCCAACAGGGGTCGGATATAATGAGCAGTTCTTC. Residues: CASSYPTGVGYNEQFF.

The gene calls are TRBV28 and TRBJ1-2; 7 nucleotides match TRBD1. V gave up 6 bases and J gave up 0 bases; unmatched junction bases: 7. CDR3 length equals 15 residues. The V gene's germline CDR1 is MDHEN and CDR2 SYDVKM. The CDR3 here is CASSWTGISNYGYTF. The CDR3 region has the DNA TGTGCCAGCAGCTGGACAGGTATTTCTAACTATGGCTACACCTTC.